This TCR beta chain appears in the sequencing data of a study of control samples from healthy donors and cancer patients. With 0 bases removed from V and 3 bases from J, the gap between germline ends came to 11 bases. The CDR3 is 16 amino acids. Per the germline V gene, CDR1 is LNHNV and CDR2 is YYDKDF (reference sequence). Only in-frame clones appear in the TCRdb table, and some are missing; sequencing was by immunoSEQ multiplex PCR. The table has 150,000 to 200,000 clones, roughly nine tenths seen once. This clonotype was obtained from a woman in her twenties or thirties in good health. Material: blood. V and J are TRBV15 and TRBJ2-2; maybe TRBD1 (8 bases). CDR3 protein: CATSRDTGGDTGELFF. The DNA of the CDR3 is TGTGCCACCAGCAGAGACACAGGGGGGGACACCGGGGAGCTGTTTTTT.